This T cell receptor (beta chain) appears in the sequencing data of a study of shared clonotypes between healthy human individuals. Trimming shortened V by 4 bases and J by 2 bases, and 9 bases separated the two germline ends. Germline V gene lookup returns CDR1 MGHRA and CDR2 YSYEKL. The CDR3 is 13 residues long. CD8 cells classed as naive were CD45RO-negative and positively selected for CCR7, excluding terminally differentiated effector memory CD45RA+ cells. Original analysis: Filtering of immunoSEQ junctional sequences could not match full-length read filtering. The method was immunoSEQ multiplex PCR; TCRdb's version includes in-frame clones alone and lacks a portion of them. That table furnishes V, J and clone size, whereas the DNA furnished D and trimming. Here the sample spans some 2,000,000 clones, approximately 95% being singletons.

This sequence joins TRBV4-1 and TRBJ2-7; D is ambiguous. The sequence came from a man aged 18 to 30 in good health. Sample: naive CD8+ T cells sorted from blood. The CDR3 coding sequence is TGCGCCAGCAGCCGACGGGCCACCTACGAGCAGTACTTC. Translating gives CASSRRATYEQYF.